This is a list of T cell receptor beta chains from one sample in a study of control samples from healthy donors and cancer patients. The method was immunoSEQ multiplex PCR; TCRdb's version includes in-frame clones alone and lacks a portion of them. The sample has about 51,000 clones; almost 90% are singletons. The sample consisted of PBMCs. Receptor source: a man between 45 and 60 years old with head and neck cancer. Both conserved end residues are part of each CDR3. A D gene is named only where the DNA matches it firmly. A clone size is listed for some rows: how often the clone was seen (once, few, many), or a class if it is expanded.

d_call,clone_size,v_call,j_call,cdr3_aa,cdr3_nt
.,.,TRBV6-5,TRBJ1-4,CASKVAAAGELFF,TGTGCCAGCAAAGTGGCGGCGGCGGGGGAACTGTTTTTT
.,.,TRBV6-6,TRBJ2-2,CASVGRVNTGELFF,TGTGCCAGCGTCGGAAGGGTAAACACCGGGGAGCTGTTTTTT
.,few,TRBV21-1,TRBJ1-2,CASIEGGSEGGYTF,TGTGCCAGCATCGAGGGGGGCTCCGAGGGAGGCTACACCTTC
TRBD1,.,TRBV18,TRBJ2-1,CASSPPTPGTGGSGQFF,TGTGCCAGCTCACCACCCACCCCCGGGACAGGGGGTTCGGGGCAGTTCTTC
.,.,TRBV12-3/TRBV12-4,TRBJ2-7,CASSPTSYEQYF,TGTGCCAGCAGTCCGACTAGCTACGAGCAGTACTTC
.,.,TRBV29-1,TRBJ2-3,CSVEKSGTDTQYF,TGCAGCGTTGAAAAGTCCGGCACAGATACGCAGTATTTT
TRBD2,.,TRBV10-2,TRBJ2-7,CASWPPVERAGGPRDEQYF,TGCGCCAGCTGGCCCCCCGTGGAGCGAGCGGGAGGCCCGAGGGACGAGCAGTACTTC
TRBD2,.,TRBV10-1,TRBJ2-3,CASSEGWLAGDTQYF,TGCGCCAGCAGTGAAGGTTGGCTAGCGGGAGATACGCAGTATTTT
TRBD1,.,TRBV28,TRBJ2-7,CASSSPGTVSYEQYF,TGTGCCAGCAGCAGTCCCGGGACAGTCTCCTACGAGCAGTACTTC
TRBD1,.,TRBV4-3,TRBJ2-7,CASSQAPGGYEQYF,TGCGCCAGCAGCCAAGCGCCAGGGGGCTACGAGCAGTACTTC
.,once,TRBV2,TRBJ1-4,CASRRTVAHEKLFF,TGTGCCAGCAGACGGACGGTTGCTCATGAAAAACTGTTTTTT